This T cell receptor (beta chain) was documented in a study of cytomegalovirus exposure and HLA in healthy donors. PCR employed 60 Vbeta and 13 Jbeta primers. The method was immunoSEQ multiplex PCR; TCRdb's version includes in-frame clones alone and lacks a portion of them. This sample's table has about 58,000 clones. The germline CDR1 and CDR2 sequences are MDHEN and SYDVKM. The CDR3 sequence is 16 residues long. The V and J ends lost 4 bases and 2 bases, in that order; junction bases with no gene match: 6. This chain uses TRBV28 with TRBJ2-7; 12 bases are a match to TRBD1. Sequences were obtained from PBMCs. The TCR was taken from a male donor in good health and CMV-seronegative. In DNA, the CDR3 is TGTGCCAGCAGTTCACCGGGACAGGGGGCGGCCTACGAGCAGTACTTC. Its translation: CASSSPGQGAAYEQYF.